Below are 17 T cell receptor beta chains sequenced from a single sample in a study of blood T cell repertoires in COVID-19. Measured with immunoSEQ multiplex PCR; TCRdb has only the in-frame clones, and not every one. The sample contains around 74,000 clones, around 88% of which appear only once. Sample: peripheral blood. The receptors come from a man younger than 45 with acute or convalescent COVID-19.

The chain couples TRBV28 to TRBJ1-1; D ambiguous. Germline CDR1 MDHEN, CDR2 SYDVKM. The ends were cut back, 5 bases at V and 1 base at J, with 8 bases in the middle. The CDR3 is 13 residues long. The CDR3 nucleotides read TGTGCCAGCAGTCTGGTAGAGAACACTGAAGCTTTCTTT. This translates into CASSLVENTEAFF. Drawing the rest from reference TRBV28 and TRBJ1-1, the complete variable domain is DVKVTQSSRYLVKRTGEKVFLECVQDMDHENMFWYRQDPGLGLRLIYFSYDVKMKEKGDIPEGYSVSREKKERFSLILESASTNQTSMYLCASSLVENTEAFFGQGTRLTVV.

The gene calls are TRBV5-5 and TRBJ2-1; 9 positions agree with TRBD2. V shed 6 bases, J shed 2 bases, and the junction held 6 bases outside the gene matches. The CDR3 extends over 15 amino acids. Looked up from germline, CDR1 is SGHKS and CDR2 is YYEKEE (reference sequence). This CDR3 is CASTFIAGAYNEQFF. As DNA, the CDR3 is TGTGCCAGCACTTTTATAGCGGGAGCCTACAATGAGCAGTTCTTC.

V gene TRBV7-3 combines with J gene TRBJ2-1, with TRBD2 matching over 8 bases. The trim removed 0 bases at V and 8 bases at J, leaving 6 bases unmatched. Germline CDR1 is SGHTA and CDR2 is FQGTGA. The CDR3 totals 15 residues. CDR3 protein: CASSLTVGLEYEQFF. CDR3 in DNA: TGTGCCAGCAGCTTAACGGTGGGACTAGAGTATGAGCAGTTCTTC.

V gene TRBV3-1 (or the pseudogene TRBV3-2) combines with J gene TRBJ1-5; D ambiguous. The CDR3 contains 15 residues. The ends were cut back, 1 base at V and 9 bases at J, with 16 bases in the middle. Germline lookup yields CDR1 LGHDT and CDR2 YNNKEL (reference sequence). CDR3: CASSQGAPFARPQHF. For the CDR3, the DNA is TGTGCCAGCAGCCAAGGGGCTCCCTTCGCGCGGCCCCAGCATTTT.

The CDR3 DNA reads as TGTGCCAGCAGTCCCCCCGGGACTAGCGGGATATGGGCCTACAATGAGCAGTTCTTC. Translated: CASSPPGTSGIWAYNEQFF. The chain employs TRBV28 and TRBJ2-1; 13 nucleotides agree with TRBD2. The germline gives CDR1 MDHEN, CDR2 SYDVKM. The CDR3 is 19 residues long. The V segment lost 5 bases and the J segment 2 bases; nucleotides outside the gene matches: 12.

V usage is TRBV9 and J usage is TRBJ2-7, with 8 bases lining up with TRBD2. The germline CDR1 and CDR2 sequences are SGDLS and YYNGEE. CDR3 size: 15 residues. V lost 4 bases and J lost 5; bases outside the gene matches: 11. The CDR3 nucleotides read TGTGCCAGCAGCTCCACGGGGACTAGTCGCGACGAGCAGTACTTC. It encodes CASSSTGTSRDEQYF.

This clone has more than one count but fewer than ten. The CDR3 reads CASSLVQAYNEQFF. CDR3 nucleotides: TGTGCCAGCAGCTTAGTGCAGGCTTACAATGAGCAGTTCTTC. The rearrangement uses TRBV13 and TRBJ2-1, with D unresolved. Germline V gene sequence: CDR1 PRHDT, CDR2 FYEKMQ (reference sequence). CDR3 size: 14 residues. Deletions cut 1 base from V and 4 bases from J, with 8 bases between.

The V and J genes are TRBV6-2 or TRBV6-3 and TRBJ2-7; 11 bases agree with TRBD1. Trimming cost V 5 bases and J 5 bases; bases outside gene matches: 8. This CDR3 has 15 residues. Germline V gives CDR1 MNHEY, CDR2 SVGEGT. CDR3 DNA sequence: TGTGCCAGCAGTAACCCGGGACAGGGGGTCAACGAGCAGTACTTC. Its protein product is CASSNPGQGVNEQYF.

CDR3 sequence (DNA): TGTGCCAGCACTCCAACCCCACAACAGTATTTT. This encodes CASTPTPQQYF. The chain carries TRBV28 and TRBJ2-3; no definite D call. CDR1 and CDR2 (germline): MDHEN, SYDVKM. Trimming shortened V by 7 bases and J by 12 bases, and 14 bases separated the two germline ends. This CDR3 has 11 residues.

This clone has just one count. The V and J genes are TRBV6-5 and TRBJ1-2; tentative D call: TRBD1 (5 bases). Germline CDR1 is MNHEY and CDR2 is SVGAGI. The ends were cut back, 10 bases at V and 7 bases at J, with 19 bases in the middle. CDR3 length: 13 residues. CDR3 sequence reads: CATMTGREGGYTF. The CDR3 coding sequence is TGTGCCACCATGACCGGCAGGGAAGGTGGCTACACCTTC.

This chain connects TRBV2 to TRBJ2-7, with D possibly matching TRBD2 (5 bases). Deletions cut 7 bases from V and 7 bases from J, with 14 bases between. The CDR3 consists of 12 residues. Per germline, CDR1 SNHLY and CDR2 FYNNEI. CDR3 coding DNA: TGTGCCAGCAAAATGGCGGGTTGGGAGCAGTACTTC. Amino acids: CASKMAGWEQYF.

This chain connects TRBV10-1 to TRBJ2-1, with D tentatively TRBD2 (5 bases). Germline CDR1 WNHNN, CDR2 SYGVQD (reference sequence). CDR3 length: 14 amino acids. The V and J ends lost 4 bases and 6 bases respectively, with 13 bases between them. DNA of the CDR3: TGCGCCAGCAGTGGGACTCCCCGGGGCAATGAGCAGTTCTTC. Its protein is CASSGTPRGNEQFF.

The chain couples TRBV19 to TRBJ1-5; maybe TRBD1 (6 bases). The CDR3 has 16 residues. V shed 6 bases and J shed 2 bases, with 17 bases lying between them. Germline CDR1 is LNHDA and CDR2 is SQIVND (reference sequence). CDR3 coding DNA: TGTGCCAGTAGATCTCAGGGGCTTGGGGGCAATCAGCCCCAGCATTTT. It encodes CASRSQGLGGNQPQHF.

The J gene is TRBJ1-1, the V gene TRBV19; D possibly corresponds to TRBD1 (6 bases). The germline V gene encodes CDR1 LNHDA and CDR2 SQIVND (reference sequence). With 8 bases removed from V and 4 bases from J, the gap between germline ends came to 14 bases. The CDR3 extends over 13 amino acids. The CDR3 protein is CASLNGGSTEAFF. CDR3 DNA: TGTGCCAGTTTAAATGGGGGCAGCACTGAAGCTTTCTTT.

V usage is TRBV10-2 and J usage is TRBJ1-5; 7 bases agree with TRBD1. Trimming cost V 8 bases and J 5 bases; bases outside gene matches: 6. CDR1 is WSHSY, CDR2 SAAADI, per germline. CDR3 length equals 13 residues. The CDR3 spells CASLDRWDQPQHF. CDR3 nucleotide sequence: TGCGCCAGCTTGGACAGGTGGGATCAGCCCCAGCATTTT.

The chain uses TRBV2 and TRBJ2-3; D may be TRBD1 (5 bases). The length of the CDR3 is 16 residues. Germline CDR1 is SNHLY and CDR2 is FYNNEI. Between the trimmed V and J ends, which lost 5 bases and 3 bases, there was a span of 18 bases. CDR3 amino acids: CASSPFERGGTDTQYF. For the CDR3, the DNA is TGTGCCAGCAGTCCCTTTGAAAGGGGTGGTACAGATACGCAGTATTTT. The full variable domain, rest sourced from reference TRBV2 and TRBJ2-3, is EPEVTQTPSHQVTQMGQEVILRCVPISNHLYFYWYRQILGQKVEFLVSFYNNEISEKSEIFDDQFSVERPDGSNFTLKIRSTKLEDSAMYFCASSPFERGGTDTQYFGPGTRLTVL.

This chain uses TRBV5-1 with TRBJ2-7, with TRBD2 identical over 10 bases. Germline CDR1 and CDR2: SGHRS and YFSETQ. With V trimmed by 3 bases and J by 3 bases, 6 bases remained unmatched. The CDR3 totals 15 residues. The CDR3 nucleotides are TGCGCCAGCAGCTGGACCGGGACTAGCGACTACGAGCAGTACTTC. Residues: CASSWTGTSDYEQYF.